This TCR beta chain is from a study of Ad26.COV2.S vaccination and SARS-CoV-2 variants (dated by TCRdb to the early 2020s). For the study in its entirety: Vaccine-arm donors came from COV1001, a multicentre, randomized, double-blind, placebo-controlled phase I-IIa trial of Ad26.COV2.S in healthy adults. TCRbeta repertoire sequencing was used to assess the specificity and breadth of SARS-CoV-2-reactive T cell receptors after Ad26.COV2.S vaccination. Throughout the experiments and outcome assessment, investigators stayed blinded to trial group allocation. Participants in the trial were split at random into five groups of five each, receiving low-dose or high-dose Ad26.COV2.S once or twice, or else placebo on both occasions. The TCR-sequenced set comprised approximately 32 samples: some 20 Ad26.COV2.S vaccine recipients, 5 placebo recipients and 8 SARS-CoV-2 convalescent individuals. Ad26.COV2.S was administered intramuscularly at 5 x 10^10 or 1 x 10^11 viral particles, either as a single shot or as two shots given 56 days apart.

TCRbeta CDR3 regions were sequenced with the immunoSEQ Assay. After extraction, genomic DNA underwent amplification by bias-controlled multiplex PCR, followed by high-throughput sequencing. The paper's processing steps were these. To quantify the absolute abundance of every unique TCRbeta CDR3 region, sequences were collapsed and filtered. T cell fraction was estimated by normalizing TCRbeta template counts to usable DNA, with usable DNA measured through amplification of reference genes found in all nucleated cells. Repertoire TCRs were annotated as SARS-CoV-2-specific by exact matching of V gene, CDR3 amino acid sequence and J gene to a known reactive TCR set. The reference SARS-CoV-2 TCR set came from MIRA and was filtered for enrichment in COVID-19-positive ImmuneCODE repertoires, removing public or cross-reactive TCRs. Drawing on the MIRA antigens, annotated TCRs were analysed further at the level of specific ORF or position within ORF. Depth was the summed frequency of annotated unique rearrangements, while breadth was defined as annotated unique rearrangements over total unique productive rearrangements. Two-sided Wilcoxon rank-sum tests were applied when comparing TCR breadth between groups. Entries here come from immuneACCESS through TCRdb and include only in-frame sequences with V and J called. Some clones fail to appear in such tables; in the studies checked, an unresolved V gene covers under half of the shortfall, and the cause of the remainder is unknown. From that table come the V and J calls and clone size; the DNA was used to work out D and trimming. This sample lists around 300,000 clones; around 89% were detected once. Approximately 5% of the sample lies in the top ten.

The label giving this sample's treatment or condition can be read as: roughly 19 received Ad26.COV2.S at low or high dose, single or two shots; about five received placebo; per-sample allocation not given. Repertoires of vaccine and placebo recipients were sequenced from samples taken on day 63 after the first injection. Between 29 July and 7 August 2020, Cohort 1b enrolled around 25 adults aged 18-55 years at one site in Boston, USA. Ad26.COV2.S was a replication-incompetent adenovirus type 26 vector that expressed a prefusion-stabilized SARS-CoV-2 spike protein derived from the original Wuhan strain. Note on this clone: Its antigen remains unidentified. There are no base qualities to consult, and no much larger clone falls within one base.

Trimming accounts for 4 bases at V and 1 base at J, while the number of junction bases matched to no gene is 9. The cysteine opens and the phenylalanine closes a CDR3 of 16 amino acids. Just CDR3 DNA is preserved here, 48 bases in frame from base 1. Via the germline V gene, CDR1 is SGDLS and CDR2 YYNGEE. The research as a whole found: Compared with placebo recipients, Ad26.COV2.S recipients showed higher spike-specific TCR breadth (P = 0.0014). Comparing responses between vaccine doses or regimens was not something the study was powered to do. Vaccine and placebo recipients had similar non-spike TCR breadth, a finding consistent with the vaccine containing only spike. It was noted by the authors that total T cell responses may have been underestimated by the TCR breadth and depth analyses. Substantial breadth of spike-specific CD8+ and CD4+ T cell responses was reported after vaccination.

The chain joins TRBV9 to TRBJ2-3, with 7 middle bases fitting TRBD2. The starting material was peripheral blood, obtained in a trial of Ad26.COV2.S vaccine versus placebo. The sequence derives from a person between 18 and 65 years old who received the Ad26.COV2.S COVID-19 vaccine or a placebo. The DNA reads TGTGCCAGCAGCCCCCGACTAGCCGCCGGCACAGATACGCAGTATTTT. It translates to CASSPRLAAGTDTQYF.